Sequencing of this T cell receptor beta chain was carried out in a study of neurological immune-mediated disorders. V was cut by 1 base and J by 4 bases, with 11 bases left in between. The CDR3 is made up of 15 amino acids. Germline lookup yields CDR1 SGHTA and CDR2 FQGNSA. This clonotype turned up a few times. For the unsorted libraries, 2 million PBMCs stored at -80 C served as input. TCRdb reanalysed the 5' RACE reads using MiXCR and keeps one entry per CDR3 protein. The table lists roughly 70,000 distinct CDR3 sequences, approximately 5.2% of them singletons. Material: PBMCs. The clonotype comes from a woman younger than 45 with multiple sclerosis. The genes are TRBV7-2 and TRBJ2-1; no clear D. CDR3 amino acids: CASSLGPTVYNEQFF. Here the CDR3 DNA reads TGTGCCAGCAGCTTAGGTCCTACTGTATACAATGAGCAGTTCTTC.